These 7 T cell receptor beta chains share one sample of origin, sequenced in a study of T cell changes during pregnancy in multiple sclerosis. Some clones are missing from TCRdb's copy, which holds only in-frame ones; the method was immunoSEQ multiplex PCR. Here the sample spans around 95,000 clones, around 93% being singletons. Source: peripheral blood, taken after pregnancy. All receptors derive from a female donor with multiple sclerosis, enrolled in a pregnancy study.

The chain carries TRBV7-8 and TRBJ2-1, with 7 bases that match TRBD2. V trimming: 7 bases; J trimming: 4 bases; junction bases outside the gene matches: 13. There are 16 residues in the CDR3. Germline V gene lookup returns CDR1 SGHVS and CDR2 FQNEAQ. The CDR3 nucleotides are TGTGCCAGCACCCTAGGGGCGGGAGCGGGGTACAATGAGCAGTTCTTC. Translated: CASTLGAGAGYNEQFF. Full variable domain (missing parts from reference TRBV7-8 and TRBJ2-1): GAGVSQSPRYKVAKRGQDVALRCDPISGHVSLFWYQQALGQGPEFLTYFQNEAQLDKSGLPSDRFFAERPEGSVSTLKIQRTQQEDSAVYLCASTLGAGAGYNEQFFGPGTRLTVL.

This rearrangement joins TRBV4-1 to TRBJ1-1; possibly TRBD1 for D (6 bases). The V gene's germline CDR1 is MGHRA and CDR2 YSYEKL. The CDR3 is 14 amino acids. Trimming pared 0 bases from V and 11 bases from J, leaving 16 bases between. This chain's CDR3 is CASSQDRDTKEAFF. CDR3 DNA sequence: TGCGCCAGCAGCCAAGATCGGGACACGAAGGAGGCTTTCTTT.

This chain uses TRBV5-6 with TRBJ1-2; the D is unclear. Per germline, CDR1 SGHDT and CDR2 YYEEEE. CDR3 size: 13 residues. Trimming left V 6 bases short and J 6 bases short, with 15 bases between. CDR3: CASTQLITDGYTF. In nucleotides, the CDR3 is TGTGCCAGCACCCAACTTATTACGGATGGCTACACCTTC. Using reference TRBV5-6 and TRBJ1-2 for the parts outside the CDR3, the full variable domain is DAGVTQSPTHLIKTRGQQVTLRCSPKSGHDTVSWYQQALGQGPQFIFQYYEEEERQRGNFPDRFSGHQFPNYSSELNVNALLLGDSALYLCASTQLITDGYTFGSGTRLTVV.

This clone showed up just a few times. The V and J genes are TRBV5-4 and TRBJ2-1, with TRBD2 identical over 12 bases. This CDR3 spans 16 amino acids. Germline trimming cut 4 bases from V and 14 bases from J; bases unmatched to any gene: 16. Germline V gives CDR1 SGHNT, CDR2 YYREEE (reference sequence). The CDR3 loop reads CASSPRTSGEPTLEFF. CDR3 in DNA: TGTGCCAGCAGCCCTAGGACTAGCGGGGAACCCACGTTGGAGTTCTTC.

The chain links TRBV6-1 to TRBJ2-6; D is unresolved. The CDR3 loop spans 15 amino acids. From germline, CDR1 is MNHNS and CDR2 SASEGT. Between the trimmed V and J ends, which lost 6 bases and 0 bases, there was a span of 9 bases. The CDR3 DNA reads TGTGCCAGCAGCGTTGACATCTCTGGGGCCAACGTCCTGACTTTC. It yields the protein CASSVDISGANVLTF.

Here the CDR3 reads CASSLAEGQPQHF. The CDR3 DNA is TGCGCCAGCAGCTTGGCCGAGGGTCAGCCCCAGCATTTT. The rearrangement uses TRBV5-1 and TRBJ1-5; no reliable D call. CDR1 is SGHRS, CDR2 YFSETQ, per germline. The CDR3 runs to 13 residues. V was clipped by 0 bases and J by 6 bases, with 7 bases between them.

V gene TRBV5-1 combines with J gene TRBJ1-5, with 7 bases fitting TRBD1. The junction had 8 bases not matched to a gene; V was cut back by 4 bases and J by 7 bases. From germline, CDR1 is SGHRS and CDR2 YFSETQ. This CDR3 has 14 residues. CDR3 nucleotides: TGCGCCAGCAGCGCAGGGGGATCCGGGCAGCCCCAGCATTTT. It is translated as CASSAGGSGQPQHF.